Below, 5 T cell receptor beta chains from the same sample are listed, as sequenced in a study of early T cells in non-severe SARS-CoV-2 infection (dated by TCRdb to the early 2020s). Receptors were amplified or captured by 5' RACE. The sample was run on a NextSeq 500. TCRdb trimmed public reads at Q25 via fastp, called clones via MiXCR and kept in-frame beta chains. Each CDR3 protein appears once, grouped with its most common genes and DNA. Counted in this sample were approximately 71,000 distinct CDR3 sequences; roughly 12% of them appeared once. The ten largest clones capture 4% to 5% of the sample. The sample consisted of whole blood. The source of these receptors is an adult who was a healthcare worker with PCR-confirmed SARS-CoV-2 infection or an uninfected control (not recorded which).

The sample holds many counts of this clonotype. In DNA form, the CDR3 reads TGTGCCAGTACGACGGCGGGTACGCAGTATTTT. This encodes CASTTAGTQYF. The V and J genes are TRBV19 and TRBJ2-3; maybe TRBD2 (5 bases). This CDR3 has 11 residues. Germline-derived CDR1 and CDR2 are LNHDA and SQIVND (reference sequence). Trimming took 7 bases from V and 8 from J, leaving 10 bases between them.

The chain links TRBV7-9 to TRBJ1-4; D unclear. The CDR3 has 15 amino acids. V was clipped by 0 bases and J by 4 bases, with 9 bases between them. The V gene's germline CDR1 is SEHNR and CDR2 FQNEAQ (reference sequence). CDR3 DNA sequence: TGTGCCAGCAGCTTAGCGCCGGCCATTAATGAAAAACTGTTTTTT. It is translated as CASSLAPAINEKLFF. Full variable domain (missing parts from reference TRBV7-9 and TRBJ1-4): DTGVSQNPRHKITKRGQNVTFRCDPISEHNRLYWYRQTLGQGPEFLTYFQNEAQLEKSRLLSDRFSAERPKGSFSTLEIQRTEQGDSAMYLCASSLAPAINEKLFFGSGTQLSVL.

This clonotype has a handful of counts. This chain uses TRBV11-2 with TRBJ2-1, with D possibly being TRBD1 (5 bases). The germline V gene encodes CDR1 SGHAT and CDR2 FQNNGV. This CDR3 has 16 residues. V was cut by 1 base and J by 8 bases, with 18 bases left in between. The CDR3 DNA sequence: TGTGCCAGCAGCTTAGTGTGGGGCCCGAGGAGACATGAGCAGTTCTTC. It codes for CASSLVWGPRRHEQFF.

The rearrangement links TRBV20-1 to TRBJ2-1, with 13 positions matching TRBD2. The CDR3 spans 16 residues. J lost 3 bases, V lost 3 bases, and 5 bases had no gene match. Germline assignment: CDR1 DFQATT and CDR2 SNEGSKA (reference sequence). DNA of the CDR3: TGCAGTGCTAGGATGACTAGCGGGGGGCTCTACAATGAGCAGTTCTTC. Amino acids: CSARMTSGGLYNEQFF.

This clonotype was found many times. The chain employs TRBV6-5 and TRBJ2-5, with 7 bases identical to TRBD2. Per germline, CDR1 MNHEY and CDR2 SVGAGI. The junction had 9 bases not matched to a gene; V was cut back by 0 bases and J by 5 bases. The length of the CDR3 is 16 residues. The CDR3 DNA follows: TGTGCCAGCAGTTACTCGCTTGCGGGAGTCAGTGAGACCCAGTACTTC. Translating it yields CASSYSLAGVSETQYF.